A single TCR beta chain is shown here with its context. Antigen unknown. The germline CDR1 and CDR2 sequences are WNHNN and SYGVQD (reference sequence). This CDR3 is 16 amino acids long. Trimming cost V 5 bases and J 5 bases, with 18 bases left between them. This specimen comes from a study of cytomegalovirus exposure and HLA in healthy donors. Study results and limitations: Earlier findings revealed that most TCR beta V segments proved productive either about 90% or about 30% of the time. The study labeled around 160 TCR beta chains cytomegalovirus-associated.

60 Vbeta and 13 Jbeta primers were used in PCR. Data came from immunoSEQ multiplex PCR; TCRdb stores just in-frame clones and leaves some out. This sample has about 160,000 clones; over 75% occur once, and the top ten carry more than 3.5%. The receptor was isolated from a man between 40 and 49 years old in good health and CMV-seronegative. The sample was PBMCs. The rearrangement joins TRBV10-1 to TRBJ2-2, with a weak D call TRBD1 (6 bases). The CDR3 DNA reads as TGCGCCAGCAGTAATGGGCGGCAGGGGAAAACCGGGGAGCTGTTTTTT. It translates to CASSNGRQGKTGELFF.